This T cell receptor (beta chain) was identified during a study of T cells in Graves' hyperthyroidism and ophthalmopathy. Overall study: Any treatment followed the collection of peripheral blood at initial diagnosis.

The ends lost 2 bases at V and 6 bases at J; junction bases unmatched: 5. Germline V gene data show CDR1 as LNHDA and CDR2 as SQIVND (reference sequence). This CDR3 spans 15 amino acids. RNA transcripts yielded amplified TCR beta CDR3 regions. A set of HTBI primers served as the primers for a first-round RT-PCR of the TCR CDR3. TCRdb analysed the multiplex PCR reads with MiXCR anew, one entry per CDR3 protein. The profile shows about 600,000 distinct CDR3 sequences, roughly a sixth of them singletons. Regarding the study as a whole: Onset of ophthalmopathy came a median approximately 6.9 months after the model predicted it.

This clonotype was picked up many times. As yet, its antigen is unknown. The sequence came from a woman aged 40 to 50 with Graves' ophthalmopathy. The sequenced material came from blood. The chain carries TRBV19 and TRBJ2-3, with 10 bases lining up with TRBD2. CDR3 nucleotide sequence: TGTGCCAGTAGTATATCTAGCGGGAGCTTCGATACGCAGTATTTT. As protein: CASSISSGSFDTQYF.